Listed below are T cell receptor beta chains from one sample, sequenced in a study of neurological immune-mediated disorders. TCRdb reprocessed the 5' RACE reads via MiXCR and lists one record per CDR3 protein. The sample includes 55,000 to 80,000 distinct CDR3 sequences, about an eighth seen only once; the top ten take approximately 4.2%. The sample consisted of PBMCs. The receptors were gathered from a female donor with HTLV-1-associated myelopathy (HAM/TSP). Each CDR3 is given with its conserved first and last residue. D genes are given only for firm matches. Only part of the rows carry a size: once, few, many, or a class if the clone is expanded.

abundance	v_gene	d_gene	j_gene	CDR3nt	CDR3aa
many	TRBV10-3	.	TRBJ2-3	TGTGCCATCAGTGAGTCGACTGGGGGAGATACGCAGTATTTT	CAISESTGGDTQYF
.	TRBV27	TRBD2	TRBJ2-7	TGTGCCAGCAGTTTTTCATCGAGGGGAGGGTACGAGCAGTACTTC	CASSFSSRGGYEQYF
many	TRBV5-1	TRBD2	TRBJ2-2	TGCGCCAGCACCGAGGGACTAGCGGGGACTGGGGAGCTGTTTTTT	CASTEGLAGTGELFF
once	TRBV6-1	.	TRBJ1-3	TGTGCCAGCAGCAACCTCATGAGCTCTGGAAACACCATATATTTT	CASSNLMSSGNTIYF
many	TRBV7-2	.	TRBJ2-5	TGTGCCAGCAGCTTAGCGGTATACCAAGAGACCCAGTACTTC	CASSLAVYQETQYF
many	TRBV9	TRBD2	TRBJ2-3	TGTGCCAGCAGCGTAGCCCTCCCCCTAGCGGGGGGTCTCGGTCCGACGCAGTATTTT	CASSVALPLAGGLGPTQYF
many	TRBV5-1	.	TRBJ2-3	TGCGCCAGCAGCTTGAGCAGCTACACAGATACGCAGTATTTT	CASSLSSYTDTQYF
many	TRBV28	.	TRBJ1-2	TGTGCCAGCAGTGCCGGGACCGCTGGCTACACCTTC	CASSAGTAGYTF
many	TRBV2	.	TRBJ2-3	TGTGCCAGCAGTGAGTGGGACCCAAGAGATACGCAGTATTTT	CASSEWDPRDTQYF
many	TRBV7-9	.	TRBJ1-1	TGTGCCAGCAGCTTACGAACAGGCGTGGCTGAAGCTTTCTTT	CASSLRTGVAEAFF
many	TRBV5-1	.	TRBJ2-2	TGCGCCAGCAGCCTCGCCCCGAACACCGGGGAGCTGTTTTTT	CASSLAPNTGELFF
many	TRBV10-3	TRBD1	TRBJ2-3	TGTGCCATCAGCGGACAGGAGAGCACAGATACGCAGTATTTT	CAISGQESTDTQYF
few	TRBV9	.	TRBJ2-7	TGTGCCAGCACCCGAGGACAGAGCTCCTACGAGCAGTACTTC	CASTRGQSSYEQYF
medium-sized	TRBV7-9	TRBD1	TRBJ2-1	TGTGCCAGCATCCGCGACAGGGCCAATGAGCAGTTCTTC	CASIRDRANEQFF
many	TRBV12-3/TRBV12-4	.	TRBJ2-2	TGTGCCAGCAGCCAGCCGACCCGCACCGGGGAGCTGTTTTTT	CASSQPTRTGELFF
many	TRBV28	.	TRBJ2-5	TGTGCCAGCAGTTTATTGGGTGGGGGGCAGGAGACCCAGTACTTC	CASSLLGGGQETQYF
many	TRBV11-2	.	TRBJ1-4	TGTGCCAGCAGACGGGAATCCGGGCTAGGGATTAATGAAAAACTGTTTTTT	CASRRESGLGINEKLFF
.	TRBV20-1	.	TRBJ2-3	TGCAGTGCTAGCCACCACACAGATACGCAGTATTTT	CSASHHTDTQYF
many	TRBV6-2/TRBV6-3	.	TRBJ1-5	TGTGCCAGCAGGGGTAGCAATCAGCCCCAGCATTTT	CASRGSNQPQHF
many	TRBV18	.	TRBJ2-1	TGTGCCAGCTCACCACCGAGAGCCCCCCATGAGCAGTTCTTC	CASSPPRAPHEQFF
few	TRBV25-1	TRBD2	TRBJ2-3	TGTGCCAGCAGTGAAATTCTCGGGGGGACAGATACGCAGTATTTT	CASSEILGGTDTQYF
many	TRBV27	TRBD2	TRBJ2-1	TGTGCCAGCACCGGGCGGGGGGGCCGGAATGAGCAGTTCTTC	CASTGRGGRNEQFF
.	TRBV30	.	TRBJ2-2	TGTGCCTGGAGTGTCGGGGCCGGGGGCAGGGGGTGGAGCACCGGGGAGCTGTTTTTT	CAWSVGAGGRGWSTGELFF
many	TRBV20-1	.	TRBJ2-2	TGCAGTGCTAGTGGGACGGCCGGGGAGCTGTTTTTT	CSASGTAGELFF
many	TRBV3-1	TRBD2	TRBJ2-7	TGTGCCAGCAGCCTGGGGCGGGGGGCCTACGAGCAGTACTTC	CASSLGRGAYEQYF
many	TRBV7-9	.	TRBJ2-1	TGTGCCAGCAGCTTAGTTGGGGATAACAATGAGCAGTTCTTC	CASSLVGDNNEQFF
many	TRBV20-1	TRBD1	TRBJ1-5	TGCAGTGCTAGAGATGGGCAGGGGGGCAATCAGCCCCAGCATTTT	CSARDGQGGNQPQHF
many	TRBV28	.	TRBJ2-1	TGTGCCAGCACCGGGATTGGCAATGAGCAGTTCTTC	CASTGIGNEQFF
few	TRBV20-1	TRBD1	TRBJ1-2	TGCAGTGCTTCCGAGGGGGCGAGTGACTATGGCTACACCTTC	CSASEGASDYGYTF
few	TRBV18	.	TRBJ2-7	TGTGCCAGCTCAGCGGACGGGAGCTCCTACGAGCAGTACTTC	CASSADGSSYEQYF
many	TRBV20-1	TRBD2	TRBJ2-1	TGCAGTGCGCGGGGGACTAGCGGGGCCGGAGGCGGAAATGAGCAGTTCTTC	CSARGTSGAGGGNEQFF
many	TRBV7-2	.	TRBJ1-2	TGTGCCAGCAGCCCACAGGAGAGCTCTAACTATGGCTACACCTTC	CASSPQESSNYGYTF
few	TRBV10-2	.	TRBJ2-5	TGCGCCAGCAGTGTTCGGGGATCTTACGAGACCCAGTACTTC	CASSVRGSYETQYF
once	TRBV20-1	TRBD1	TRBJ2-1	TGCAGTGCTAGAGACACCGGGACAGGATATGAGCAGTTCTTC	CSARDTGTGYEQFF
many	TRBV12-3/TRBV12-4	.	TRBJ2-2	TGTGCCAGCAGTCCAAGGACACCCTCGAACACCGGGGAGCTGTTTTTT	CASSPRTPSNTGELFF
many	TRBV25-1	.	TRBJ2-7	TGTGCCAGCACCAGCAGCTCCTACGAGCAGTACTTC	CASTSSSYEQYF
many	TRBV12-3/TRBV12-4	.	TRBJ1-1	TGTGCCAGCAGTTTAGGGGGAGGGCCAGCCACTGAAGCTTTCTTT	CASSLGGGPATEAFF
few	TRBV29-1	.	TRBJ2-7	TGCAGCGCCTGGACAAGCTACGAGCAGTACTTC	CSAWTSYEQYF